Listed below are T cell receptor beta chains from one sample, sequenced in a study of brain T cells in children with intractable seizures. Sequenced by immunoSEQ multiplex PCR; TCRdb stores in-frame clones only, minus some. Seen here are 55,000 to 80,000 clones, approximately 95% observed once, and the top ten hold 0.35% to 0.4%. Here the sequenced sample was peripheral blood, taken at surgery. These receptors all stem from a boy under two years old with focal cortical dysplasia and intractable seizures. Each CDR3 is given with its conserved first and last residue. The D gene is left open where the match is weak.

V gene | D gene | CDR3 protein
TRBV11-2 | TRBD2 | CASSLGGLAGGTYEQYF
TRBV12-5 | . | CASGRGDTNEKLFF
TRBV2 | . | CASSGERYEQYF
TRBV7-8 | TRBD1 | CASSLDLFRADRGIRQPQHF
TRBV6-5 | TRBD2 | CASSSSGRGPDTQYF
TRBV28 | . | CASSFSGRSSYNEQFF
TRBV3-1/TRBV3-2 | . | CASSASVLLPSEEQYF
TRBV15 | . | CATSRDQAGNEQFF
TRBV7-2 | TRBD2 | CASSLAGLAGGTETQYF
TRBV11-2 | TRBD2 | CASSPPRREVPGELFF
TRBV27 | TRBD1 | CASRSSGTGGYTF
TRBV5-4 | TRBD2 | CASSSGLADYYEQYF
TRBV5-8 | . | CASSFYRGNQPQHF
TRBV13 | TRBD2 | CASSLRLAVWEQYF
TRBV19 | . | CASRGHRDGTEAFF
TRBV7-3 | . | CASSLGGSPPYEQYF
TRBV19 | . | CASSIFPIQPQHF
TRBV7-9 | TRBD2 | CATLRLAGDTQYF
TRBV27 | . | CGPGIEAFF
TRBV27 | . | CASSFSGGFQAFF
TRBV15 | . | CATSRRTVGYEQYF
TRBV3-1/TRBV3-2 | . | CASSQGSGLSGNTIYF
TRBV7-6 | TRBD2 | CASSAGVRDNEQFF
TRBV20-1 | . | CSARTGNGYTF
TRBV7-3 | TRBD1 | CASSPRDRGPGNTIYF
TRBV6-1 | . | CASSGWGRKHYNEQFF
TRBV6-5 | . | CASSYSGRDYGYTF